This is a list of T cell receptor beta chains from one sample in a study of shared clonotypes between healthy human individuals. The protocol was immunoSEQ multiplex PCR, while the TCRdb copy is restricted to in-frame clones and leaves out a portion. In the table there are roughly 2 million clones, 90% to 96% of which are singletons. The sample consisted of naive CD4+ T cells sorted from blood. The receptors derive from a man between 18 and 35 years old in good health. CDR3s include the opening cysteine and the closing phenylalanine or tryptophan. The D gene is left open where the match is weak. Rows give clone size only sometimes, using once, few, many, or a class for an expanded clone.

V gene	J gene	D gene	clone size	CDR3 protein	CDR3 DNA
TRBV4-3	TRBJ2-4	TRBD2	-	CASSQDLSLAGLQYF	TGCGCCAGCAGCCAAGATCTATCTCTAGCGGGCCTTCAGTACTTC
TRBV6-5	TRBJ1-2	-	-	CASSRGGTGHYGYTF	TGTGCCAGCAGTCGGGGCGGTACAGGACACTATGGCTACACCTTC
TRBV2	TRBJ2-3	-	-	CASSLSNPSTDTQYF	TGTGCCAGCAGCCTATCGAACCCTTCCACAGATACGCAGTATTTT
TRBV5-4	TRBJ2-5	-	-	CASSLRGREETQYF	TGTGCCAGCAGCTTGCGGGGTCGGGAAGAGACCCAGTACTTC
TRBV4-1	TRBJ1-6	-	-	CASSQGERVSSPLHF	TGCGCCAGCAGCCAAGGTGAAAGGGTGAGTTCACCCCTCCACTTT
TRBV10-3	TRBJ2-3	TRBD2	-	CASLAGGADTQYF	TGTGCCAGTTTAGCGGGGGGTGCAGATACGCAGTATTTT
TRBV6-5	TRBJ2-1	-	-	CASSFGRTYNEQFF	TGTGCCAGCAGTTTCGGCAGGACCTACAATGAGCAGTTCTTC
TRBV10-1	TRBJ2-1	TRBD2	-	CASSHSGTRYNEQFF	TGCGCCAGCAGTCATAGCGGGACCCGCTACAATGAGCAGTTCTTC
TRBV6-5	TRBJ1-1	-	-	CASSRGHAGTEAFF	TGTGCCAGCAGTCGCGGACATGCTGGCACTGAAGCTTTCTTT
TRBV18	TRBJ2-1	TRBD2	-	CASSPGTSVEQFF	TGTGCCAGCTCACCCGGGACTAGTGTCGAGCAGTTCTTC
TRBV5-4	TRBJ1-1	-	once	CASSVDSMNTEAFF	TGTGCCAGCAGCGTAGACAGCATGAACACTGAAGCTTTCTTT
TRBV2	TRBJ1-5	-	-	CASRGNPRNQPQHF	TGTGCCAGCAGGGGAAACCCTCGCAATCAGCCCCAGCATTTT
TRBV7-9	TRBJ2-5	TRBD1	-	CASSAQGFQETQYF	TGTGCCAGCAGCGCACAGGGGTTCCAAGAGACCCAGTACTTC
TRBV6-1	TRBJ1-6	-	-	CASKVGRFIYSPLHF	TGTGCCAGCAAGGTCGGTAGATTTATTTATTCACCCCTCCACTTT
TRBV5-1	TRBJ2-2	-	-	CASSPGSDTGELFF	TGCGCCAGCAGCCCGGGATCGGACACCGGGGAGCTGTTTTTT
TRBV7-9	TRBJ2-7	TRBD2	once	CASTSRAGERVYF	TGTGCCAGCACCTCCCGAGCGGGGGAGAGGGTGTACTTC
TRBV4-3	TRBJ1-3	-	-	CASSVQANNPSGNTIYF	TGCGCCAGCAGCGTCCAGGCAAATAACCCCTCTGGAAACACCATATATTTT
TRBV5-6	TRBJ2-2	-	-	CASSGNPGELFF	TGTGCCAGCAGCGGGAATCCCGGGGAGCTGTTTTTT
TRBV2	TRBJ2-5	TRBD1	-	CASRDRGPTQYF	TGTGCCAGCAGGGACAGGGGGCCGACCCAGTACTTC
TRBV5-4	TRBJ2-3	TRBD2	-	CASSPIWQSGRASDTDTQYF	TGTGCCAGCAGCCCCATTTGGCAGAGCGGGAGGGCCTCGGACACAGATACGCAGTATTTT
TRBV30	TRBJ1-4	-	-	CAWRPGHLATNEKLFF	TGTGCCTGGAGACCGGGACACCTGGCAACTAATGAAAAACTGTTTTTT
TRBV6-4	TRBJ1-3	-	-	CASRTCGGLRNTIYF	TGTGCCAGCAGGACCTGTGGGGGGCTACGAAACACCATATATTTT
TRBV11-2	TRBJ2-5	TRBD2	-	CASSLEGLKRKTQYF	TGTGCCAGCAGCTTAGAGGGACTAAAAAGAAAGACCCAGTACTTC
TRBV15	TRBJ2-7	-	-	CATSRDMWLVYEQYF	TGTGCCACCAGCAGAGATATGTGGCTGGTCTACGAGCAGTACTTC
TRBV5-1	TRBJ2-4	TRBD1	-	CASSFMTGGPKNIQYF	TGCGCCAGCAGCTTTATGACAGGGGGCCCCAAAAACATTCAGTACTTC
TRBV29-1	TRBJ2-7	-	-	CSVHRGPPYEQYF	TGCAGCGTTCACCGGGGCCCTCCCTACGAGCAGTACTTC
TRBV9	TRBJ1-5	-	-	CASSVGYSNQPQHF	TGTGCCAGCAGCGTGGGATATAGCAATCAGCCCCAGCATTTT
TRBV9	TRBJ1-3	-	-	CASSVGDTRNTIYF	TGTGCCAGCAGCGTGGGGGACACACGAAACACCATATATTTT
TRBV5-1	TRBJ1-3	TRBD1	few	CASSAGQKSSGNTIYF	TGCGCCAGCAGCGCGGGACAGAAGAGCTCTGGAAACACCATATATTTT
TRBV2	TRBJ2-3	TRBD2	-	CASRPQRDYQDTQYF	TGTGCCAGCAGGCCCCAGAGGGACTATCAAGATACGCAGTATTTT
TRBV7-9	TRBJ2-7	TRBD1	-	CASSQGQSGPLGEQYF	TGTGCCAGCAGCCAGGGACAGTCCGGGCCCTTAGGAGAGCAGTACTTC
TRBV6-5	TRBJ2-7	TRBD1	-	CASSYDRVAEQYF	TGTGCCAGCAGTTACGACAGGGTGGCGGAGCAGTACTTC
TRBV9	TRBJ2-5	-	once	CASSPGSEETQYF	TGTGCCAGCAGCCCCGGGAGTGAAGAGACCCAGTACTTC
TRBV29-1	TRBJ1-1	-	-	CSVSVTNTEAFF	TGCAGCGTATCAGTCACGAACACTGAAGCTTTCTTT
TRBV28	TRBJ2-7	TRBD1	-	CASTPGQLTYEQYF	TGTGCCAGCACCCCGGGACAGCTAACCTACGAGCAGTACTTC
TRBV19	TRBJ1-5	-	-	CASSLMGGREDQPQHF	TGTGCCAGTAGTTTGATGGGGGGAAGGGAGGATCAGCCCCAGCATTTT
TRBV15	TRBJ2-5	-	-	CATSRGRDTAKETQYF	TGTGCCACCAGCAGGGGGAGGGACACTGCTAAAGAGACCCAGTACTTC
TRBV7-7	TRBJ2-2	-	-	CASSPDTAGELFF	TGTGCTAGCAGCCCTGACACGGCTGGGGAGCTGTTTTTT
TRBV7-9	TRBJ2-7	-	-	CASNLGGPYEQYF	TGTGCCAGCAACCTCGGAGGGCCGTACGAGCAGTACTTC
TRBV5-6	TRBJ1-3	-	-	CASSLVGRDAGNTIYF	TGTGCCAGCAGCTTGGTGGGCAGGGACGCGGGAAACACCATATATTTT
TRBV10-3	TRBJ1-2	TRBD1	-	CAISEGTGNGYTF	TGTGCCATCAGTGAGGGGACAGGGAACGGCTACACCTTC
TRBV5-1	TRBJ2-1	-	-	CASSQRALDTEQFF	TGCGCCAGTTCTCAGAGGGCTTTAGATACTGAGCAGTTCTTC
TRBV5-6	TRBJ2-7	-	-	CASSLYGYEQYF	TGTGCCAGCAGCTTGTACGGGTACGAGCAGTACTTC
TRBV10-1	TRBJ1-1	-	-	CASSDSANTEAFF	TGCGCCAGCAGTGATTCCGCCAACACTGAAGCTTTCTTT
TRBV5-1	TRBJ2-3	-	-	CASSSLSTDTQYF	TGCGCCAGCAGCTCCCTGAGCACAGATACGCAGTATTTT
TRBV6-1	TRBJ2-1	-	-	CASSEQGGPSIYNEQFF	TGTGCCAGCAGTGAACAGGGGGGTCCGTCGATTTACAATGAGCAGTTCTTC
TRBV9	TRBJ2-1	-	-	CASSPTTLADRTEQFF	TGTGCCAGCAGCCCCACGACCTTAGCGGACAGGACGGAGCAGTTCTTC
TRBV5-6	TRBJ2-7	-	-	CASRPRGSYEQYF	TGTGCCAGCAGACCCAGGGGCTCCTACGAGCAGTACTTC
TRBV7-9	TRBJ1-4	-	-	CASSFLWGQEEKLFF	TGTGCCAGCAGTTTTTTATGGGGGCAAGAGGAAAAACTGTTTTTT
TRBV7-8	TRBJ1-6	-	-	CASSLAGTALYNSPLHF	TGTGCCAGCAGCTTAGCAGGGACGGCCCTCTATAATTCACCCCTCCACTTT
TRBV7-7	TRBJ2-5	-	-	CASSLVQDGTQYF	TGTGCTAGCAGCTTAGTCCAGGATGGGACCCAGTACTTC
TRBV5-1	TRBJ2-3	-	-	CASSLGPQTGTDTQYF	TGCGCCAGCAGCTTGGGGCCCCAGACAGGCACAGATACGCAGTATTTT
TRBV2	TRBJ2-7	TRBD2	-	CAGSFGAGDWYEQYF	TGTGCCGGGAGCTTCGGAGCGGGAGACTGGTACGAGCAGTACTTC
TRBV19	TRBJ1-2	-	-	CASSPSENRHGYTF	TGTGCCAGTAGTCCCAGTGAGAACCGACATGGCTACACCTTC
TRBV7-3	TRBJ1-1	-	-	CASSLDPSGGTEAFF	TGTGCCAGCAGCTTGGACCCATCAGGAGGCACTGAAGCTTTCTTT
TRBV7-2	TRBJ2-5	TRBD2	-	CASSQGSRGGGETQYF	TGTGCCAGCAGCCAGGGGTCGCGGGGGGGCGGAGAGACCCAGTACTTC
TRBV11-3	TRBJ2-5	-	-	CASKGVGETQYF	TGTGCCAGCAAGGGGGTTGGAGAGACCCAGTACTTC
TRBV25-1	TRBJ2-7	-	-	CASSEKYKTYEQYF	TGTGCCAGCAGTGAGAAATACAAGACCTACGAGCAGTACTTC
TRBV4-2	TRBJ2-5	TRBD1	-	CASSQDLTGQETQYF	TGTGCCAGCAGCCAAGACTTGACAGGGCAAGAGACCCAGTACTTC